These 10 T cell receptor beta chains were all obtained from the same sample, sequenced in a study of identical twins. TCRdb redid the calling of the 5' RACE reads with MiXCR, one entry per CDR3 protein. This sample carries some 500,000 distinct CDR3 sequences, over 11% of them seen once, and the ten largest clones take about 0.94%. These data were likewise used in another study, on yellow fever vaccine responses in identical twins.

Sequenced material: CD4+ T cells sorted from blood. These receptors originate from a woman in her late teens or twenties in good health.

The chain couples TRBV20-1 to TRBJ2-3; D is uncertain. The germline V gene has CDR1 DFQATT and CDR2 SNEGSKA (reference sequence). The CDR3 length is 15 residues. Trimming took off 6 bases at V and 3 bases at J, with 19 bases between the two ends. CDR3 region: CSASRNQVRTDTQYF. In DNA, the CDR3 is TGCAGTGCGTCGCGAAACCAGGTTCGGACAGATACGCAGTATTTT.

The V gene is TRBV15, the J gene TRBJ2-2; D is undetermined. Germline-derived CDR1 and CDR2 are LNHNV and YYDKDF (reference sequence). CDR3 length equals 16 residues. With 0 bases removed from V and 4 bases from J, the gap between germline ends came to 12 bases. CDR3 in DNA: TGTGCCACCAGCAGAGAACCCTGGGTTGGCACCGGGGAGCTGTTTTTT. It specifies CATSREPWVGTGELFF.

This clonotype was seen a few times. This chain joins TRBV3-1 and TRBJ2-7, with a possible D match to TRBD2 (7 bases). Germline values: CDR1 LGHDT, CDR2 YNNKEL (reference sequence). Trimming stripped 5 bases from V and 2 bases from J, with 16 bases between. CDR3 size: 15 residues. The CDR3 DNA sequence: TGTGCCAGCAGCTCCCCCAGAGGGGGGGCCTACGAGCAGTACTTC. It codes for CASSSPRGGAYEQYF.

The V call is TRBV7-9, the J call TRBJ2-5; TRBD2 aligns across 7 bases. The V gene's germline CDR1 is SEHNR and CDR2 FQNEAQ (reference sequence). J lost 4 bases, V lost 6 bases, and 8 bases had no gene match. The CDR3 is 14 amino acids. CDR3 region: CASSSAGVVETQYF. The CDR3 DNA is TGTGCCAGCAGTTCGGCGGGGGTCGTAGAGACCCAGTACTTC.

This clonotype was counted only a few times. This chain uses TRBV6-2 or TRBV6-3 with TRBJ2-7; D may be TRBD1 or TRBD2 (6 bases each). From germline, CDR1 is MNHEY and CDR2 SVGEGT. Trimming took off 5 bases at V and 1 base at J, with 18 bases between the two ends. The CDR3 is 16 residues long. The CDR3 bases are TGTGCCAGCAGTCCCCCTTTGCGGGACACTTCCTACGAGCAGTACTTC. Its protein product is CASSPPLRDTSYEQYF.

This clonotype was picked up many times. In DNA form, the CDR3 reads TGTGCCAGCAGCCCGGTGGGCCGGGACACTGAAGCTTTCTTT. Translated: CASSPVGRDTEAFF. The genes are TRBV3-1 and TRBJ1-1; no definite D call. The CDR3 is 14 residues long. Per the germline V gene, CDR1 is LGHDT and CDR2 is YNNKEL (reference sequence). The V and J ends lost 4 bases and 3 bases respectively, with 12 bases between them.

This clonotype was seen only a few times. The rearrangement joins TRBV6-1 to TRBJ2-5, with a tentative D call TRBD2 (6 bases). The germline V gene encodes CDR1 MNHNS and CDR2 SASEGT. Trimming took 2 bases from V and 2 from J, leaving 12 bases between them. The CDR3 runs to 15 residues. The DNA for the CDR3 is TGTGCCAGCAGTGAAAACCCTCGGGGGCAAGAGACCCAGTACTTC. It codes for CASSENPRGQETQYF.

This clonotype occurred a few times. The chain links TRBV7-9 to TRBJ1-2; D ambiguous. Trimming left V 0 bases short and J 4 bases short, with 9 bases between. The CDR3 is 14 amino acids. Germline values: CDR1 SEHNR, CDR2 FQNEAQ (reference sequence). CDR3 protein: CASSLAYGSYGYTF. CDR3 nucleotides: TGTGCCAGCAGCTTAGCCTACGGGAGCTATGGCTACACCTTC.

The chain combines TRBV15 with TRBJ2-1; 7 bases map to TRBD2. The length of the CDR3 is 16 residues. Germline V gene lookup returns CDR1 LNHNV and CDR2 YYDKDF (reference sequence). V shed 0 bases and J 5 bases; nucleotides not matched to a gene: 7. DNA of the CDR3: TGTGCCACCAGCAGAGATCTTACTAGCGCCCACAATGAGCAGTTCTTC. It is translated as CATSRDLTSAHNEQFF.

V gene TRBV7-8 combines with J gene TRBJ2-7, with 14 bases matching TRBD2. The CDR3 length is 16 residues. The V segment lost 4 bases and the J segment 5 bases; nucleotides outside the gene matches: 7. Germline V gene sequence: CDR1 SGHVS, CDR2 FQNEAQ. The CDR3 loop is CASSSTGTSGGNEQYF. CDR3 coding DNA: TGTGCCAGCAGCTCCACCGGGACTAGCGGGGGTAACGAGCAGTACTTC.